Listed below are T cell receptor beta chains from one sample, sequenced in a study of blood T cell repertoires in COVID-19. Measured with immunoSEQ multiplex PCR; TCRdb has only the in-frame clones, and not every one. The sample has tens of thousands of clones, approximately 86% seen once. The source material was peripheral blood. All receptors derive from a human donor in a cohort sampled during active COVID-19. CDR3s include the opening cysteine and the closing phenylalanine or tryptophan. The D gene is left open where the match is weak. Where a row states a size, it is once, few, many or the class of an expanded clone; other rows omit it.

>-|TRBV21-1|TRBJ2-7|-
CASSRSGDYEQYF
TGTGCCAGCAGCAGGTCAGGGGACTACGAGCAGTACTTC
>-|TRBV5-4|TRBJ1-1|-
CASSFGRGGRTYETEAFF
TGTGCCAGCAGCTTTGGTAGGGGGGGGCGGACATACGAGACTGAAGCTTTCTTT
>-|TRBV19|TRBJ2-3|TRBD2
CASTIGLAGGDTQYF
TGTGCCAGTACCATTGGACTAGCGGGAGGGGATACGCAGTATTTT
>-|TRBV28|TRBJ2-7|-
CASSSSGKSYEQYF
TGTGCCAGCAGTAGTAGCGGAAAAAGCTACGAGCAGTACTTC
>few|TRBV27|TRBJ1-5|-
CASRQRENQPQHF
TGTGCCAGCAGGCAGCGGGAAAATCAGCCCCAGCATTTT
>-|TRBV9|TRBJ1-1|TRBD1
CASSVEPQGAAFF
TGTGCCAGCAGCGTAGAGCCTCAGGGGGCGGCTTTCTTT
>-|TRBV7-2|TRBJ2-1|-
CASSLPGTQGDEQFF
TGTGCCAGCAGCTTACCTGGGACTCAGGGTGATGAGCAGTTCTTC
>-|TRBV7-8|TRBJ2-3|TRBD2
CASSSWTSVADTQYF
TGTGCCAGCAGTTCATGGACTAGCGTGGCAGATACGCAGTATTTT
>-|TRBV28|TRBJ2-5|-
CASRAGQETQYF
TGTGCCAGCAGGGCGGGGCAAGAGACCCAGTACTTC
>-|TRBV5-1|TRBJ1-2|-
CASSLATGPAGYTF
TGCGCCAGCAGCTTGGCCACAGGGCCGGCCGGCTACACCTTC
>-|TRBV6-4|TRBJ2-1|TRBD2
CASSLGLADLNEQFF
TGTGCCAGCAGCCTGGGGCTAGCGGACTTAAATGAGCAGTTCTTC
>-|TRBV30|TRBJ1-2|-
CAWTGDYGYTF
TGTGCCTGGACAGGGGACTATGGCTACACCTTC
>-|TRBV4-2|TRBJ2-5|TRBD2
CASSQVGAGGLETQYF
TGTGCCAGCAGCCAAGTTGGAGCGGGGGGCCTGGAGACCCAGTACTTC
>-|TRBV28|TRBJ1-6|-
CASSPSTGLGSYNSPLHF
TGTGCCAGCAGCCCATCGACAGGTTTAGGGTCCTATAATTCACCCCTCCACTTT
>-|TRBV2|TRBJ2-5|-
CASSVEQIQETQYF
TGTGCCAGCAGTGTGGAACAGATCCAAGAGACCCAGTACTTC
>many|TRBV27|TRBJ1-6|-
CASSFRGGQYSPLHF
TGTGCCAGCAGTTTTCGGGGGGGACAATATTCACCCCTCCACTTT
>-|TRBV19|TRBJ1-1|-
CASSIAREGTEAFF
TGTGCCAGTAGTATAGCCAGGGAAGGCACTGAAGCTTTCTTT
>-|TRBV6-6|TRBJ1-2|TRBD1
CASSPGQNYGYTF
TGTGCCAGCAGCCCGGGACAGAACTATGGCTACACCTTC
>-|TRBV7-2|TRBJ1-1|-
CASSFQGMNTEAFF
TGTGCCAGCAGCTTTCAGGGGATGAACACTGAAGCTTTCTTT
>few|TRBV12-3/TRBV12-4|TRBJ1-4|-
CASRGGVNEKLFF
TGTGCCAGCAGAGGGGGGGTTAATGAAAAACTGTTTTTT
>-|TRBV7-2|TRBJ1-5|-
CASSLGPADQPQHF
TGTGCCAGCAGCTTAGGTCCGGCGGATCAGCCCCAGCATTTT
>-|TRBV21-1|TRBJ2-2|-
CASSPQDRDRSNTGELFF
TGTGCCAGCAGCCCTCAGGACCGGGACAGAAGTAACACCGGGGAGCTGTTTTTT
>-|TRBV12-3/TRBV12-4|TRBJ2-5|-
CASSLQETQYF
TGTGCCAGCAGCCTTCAAGAGACCCAGTACTTC
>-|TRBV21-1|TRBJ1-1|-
CASRPGTLNTEAFF
TGTGCCAGCAGACCCGGGACATTGAACACTGAAGCTTTCTTT
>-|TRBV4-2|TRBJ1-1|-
CASSQGEGRGNTEAFF
TGTGCCAGCAGCCAAGGGGAGGGCAGGGGGAACACTGAAGCTTTCTTT
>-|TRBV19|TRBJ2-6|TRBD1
CASSPPGGSGANVLTF
TGTGCCAGTAGCCCACCAGGGGGCTCTGGGGCCAACGTCCTGACTTTC
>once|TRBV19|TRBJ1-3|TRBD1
CASSRGQGTRFSGNTIYF
TGTGCCAGTAGTAGAGGACAGGGCACCCGCTTCTCTGGAAACACCATATATTTT
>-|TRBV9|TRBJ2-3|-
CASSASATSTDTQYF
TGTGCCAGCAGCGCCTCCGCGACTAGCACAGATACGCAGTATTTT
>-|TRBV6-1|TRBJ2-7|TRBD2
CASSEDGRGSYEQYF
TGTGCCAGCAGTGAAGACGGGAGGGGCTCCTACGAGCAGTACTTC